This paragraph covers one T cell receptor (beta chain) sequence. It lacks a known antigen. One base away there is no much larger clone; base qualities are not given. Expansion of CD8+CD57+ cells had been shown by flow cytometry in the patients chosen for sequencing. Every patient had a diagnosis of severe acquired aplastic anemia based on International Study of Aplastic Anemia and Agranulocytosis and Camitta criteria. No therapy had been received by the patients at the time of blood sampling. In this study, sorted CD4+ and CD8+ T cells from the blood of healthy subjects and of severe aplastic anemia patients had their TCR repertoires deep-sequenced. Patients were enrolled under clinicaltrials.gov protocols 00001620, 01623167, 00001397, 00071045, 00081523 and 00961064 in the USA. Ficoll-Paque density gradient centrifugation was used to isolate peripheral blood mononuclear cells. CD4+ and CD8+ T cells were sorted by FACS or magnetic beads before DNA extraction.

The sample belongs to a study of CD8+CD57+ T cells in acquired aplastic anemia (dated by TCRdb to the late 2010s). Looking at the study overall: On average, sorted CD4+ and CD8+ cells yielded around 3.1 ug of extracted DNA, with a range of 0.2 to 27.4 ug. A CD8+CD57+ expansion meant a frequency higher than the mean frequency seen in healthy subjects.

CDR1 and CDR2 are drawn from the germline V gene: MGHRA, YSYEKL. The CDR3 contains 16 residues, cysteine and phenylalanine counted. The CDR3 DNA has 48 bases and is translated from base 1. V lost 4 bases and J lost 0 bases; the stretch between them is 16 bases long. Profiling of TCR beta VDJ combinations and CDR3 sequences used genomic DNA as the template. TCR repertoire sequencing was run on an Illumina HiSeq 2000. Regarding the original processing steps: Repertoire assessment relied on Simpson's diversity index, CDR3 size and DJ length profiles, and TRBV/TRBJ rearrangement plots. The most abundant DNA sequence in the deep sequencing data was taken as the immunodominant clone. CDR3 amino acid sequences were screened for sharing across subjects and compared with published repertoires and the VDJdb database. In-frame beta chains were kept once TCRdb had trimmed the public reads at Q25 with fastp and called clones with MiXCR. Rows are combined by CDR3 protein, so each entry shows the most common genes and DNA. For this entry, the V and J calls and clone size follow TCRdb and not the study's own pipeline. Recorded for this sample are just over 450,000 distinct CDR3 sequences; around 30% of them occurred a single time. The ten most abundant clones make up 0.82% of the sample.

Findings and caveats that apply to the study as a whole: Between patients and healthy controls, no significant difference in CD8+ Simpson's diversity was found (P=0.060). Roughly 31 CD8+ CDR3 sequences were shared between patients and controls but appeared highly expressed in patients and within their immunodominant clones.

Sequenced: sorted CD4+, CD8+, or CD8+CD57+ T cells (not recorded which) from PBMCs. The origin of this receptor is a human donor with aplastic anemia. The rearranged segments are TRBV4-1 and TRBJ2-7, and TRBD1 may be the D gene, going by 6 matching bases. The CDR3 reads as follows: CASSLWDTQSSYEQYF. In nucleotides, the sequence is TGCGCCAGCAGCCTTTGGGACACCCAGAGCTCCTACGAGCAGTACTTC.